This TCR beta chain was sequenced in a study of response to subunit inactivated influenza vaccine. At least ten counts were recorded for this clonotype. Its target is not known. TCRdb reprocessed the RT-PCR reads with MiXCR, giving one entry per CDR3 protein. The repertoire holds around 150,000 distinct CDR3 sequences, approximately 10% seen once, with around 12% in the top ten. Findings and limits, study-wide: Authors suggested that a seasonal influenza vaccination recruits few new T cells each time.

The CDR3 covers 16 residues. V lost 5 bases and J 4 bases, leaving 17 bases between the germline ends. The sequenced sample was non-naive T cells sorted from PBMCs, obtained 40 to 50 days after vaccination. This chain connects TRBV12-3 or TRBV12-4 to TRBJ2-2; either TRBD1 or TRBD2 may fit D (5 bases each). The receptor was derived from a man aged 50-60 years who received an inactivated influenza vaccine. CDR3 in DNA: TGTGCCAGCAGTCGCCGGCTGGGGACGCGCACCGGGGAGCTGTTTTTT. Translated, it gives CASSRRLGTRTGELFF.